The clone carrying this TCR beta chain was recorded a few times. Its specificity is not known. Time point meaning: sample taken at primary tumor resection. The entry originates in a study of spatial heterogeneity in lung cancer. Study in general: Sequences of the beta chain were consistently detected in greater numbers than alpha-chain sequences.

Whole-study findings and limits: The study found that expanded intratumoral alpha and beta TCR counts tracked tumor mutation counts.

Every individual TCR cDNA molecule carried its own unique molecular identifier, which allowed correction of PCR and sequencing errors. TCRdb re-derived calls from the 5' RACE reads in MiXCR, one entry per CDR3 protein. The profile shows more than 20,000 distinct CDR3 sequences, approximately 16% of them singletons. Trimming took 2 bases from V and 6 from J, leaving 11 bases between them. The CDR3 spans 13 residues. Sequences were derived from lung tumor tissue, sampled at surgery. This TCR came from a female donor with early-stage non-small cell lung cancer. The chain couples TRBV12-3 or TRBV12-4 to TRBJ2-7; no clear D gene. The CDR3 protein is CASSLQEATEQYF. CDR3 in DNA: TGTGCCAGCAGTTTACAAGAAGCTACCGAGCAGTACTTC.